This T cell receptor beta chain originates from a study of blood T cell repertoires in COVID-19. Study-wide background: Acute-phase and convalescent COVID-19 samples originated in the United States, Italy and Spain. Nucleic acid was either cDNA or gDNA, and it came from T cells, B-cell-depleted T cells, or PBMCs.

In germline, CDR1 is SGHAT, CDR2 FQNNGV. The CDR3 runs to 15 residues. Trimming cost V 4 bases and J 2 bases; bases outside gene matches: 5. In the study's own analysis: Reference gene primers were amplified, and this amplification served to estimate nucleated cell counts. TCRdb keeps only in-frame clones here, not all; method: immunoSEQ multiplex PCR. That table is the source of V, J and clone size, and D and trimming were worked out from the DNA. This table has approximately 28,000 clones, 90% appearing once. A single count supports this clone. Input material: peripheral blood. The receptor was isolated from a woman aged 55-70 years with active COVID-19. The J gene is TRBJ1-1, the V gene TRBV11-2; 9 bases map to TRBD1. The CDR3 DNA reads TGTGCCAGCAGCTGGGCGGGACAGGGCAACACTGAAGCTTTCTTT. Its translation: CASSWAGQGNTEAFF.